This is a list of T cell receptor beta chains from one sample in a study of OX40 agonist ivuxolimab in advanced cancers. Some clones are missing from TCRdb's copy, which holds only in-frame ones; the method was immunoSEQ multiplex PCR. The sample lists 30,000 to 35,000 clones; 75% to 90% were seen once. Sample: CD4+ or CD8+ T cells sorted from blood, taken in a trial of the OX40 agonist ivuxolimab. The receptors were sampled from an adult with an advanced solid tumor such as melanoma, head and neck, liver or kidney cancer. Each CDR3 is given with its conserved first and last residue. A D gene is named only where the DNA matches it firmly. Size values are once, few and many counts, or a class for expanded clones, and some rows have none.

CDR3nt: TGTGCCACCAGCGGTAGGACAGGGGACGAAAACATTCAGTACTTC; CDR3aa: CATSGRTGDENIQYF; j_gene: TRBJ2-4; v_gene: TRBV15; abundance: NA; d_gene: TRBD1
CDR3nt: TGTGCCAGCAGCCAGACAACAGGGAACACTGAAGCTTTCTTT; CDR3aa: CASSQTTGNTEAFF; j_gene: TRBJ1-1; v_gene: TRBV7-9; abundance: NA; d_gene: NA
CDR3nt: TGTGCAAGTCGGGGTCGGGCGCCCTACACTGAAGCTTTCTTT; CDR3aa: CASRGRAPYTEAFF; j_gene: TRBJ1-1; v_gene: TRBV12-2; abundance: NA; d_gene: NA
CDR3nt: TGTGCCAGCAGCCCGGACAGGCCAAGCTCCTACGAGCAGTACTTC; CDR3aa: CASSPDRPSSYEQYF; j_gene: TRBJ2-7; v_gene: TRBV5-5; abundance: NA; d_gene: TRBD1
CDR3nt: TGCAGTGCTAGTAGGGGCACTGAAGCTTTCTTT; CDR3aa: CSASRGTEAFF; j_gene: TRBJ1-1; v_gene: TRBV20-1; abundance: NA; d_gene: NA
CDR3nt: TGCGCCAGCAGCCAAGATCCAGGGCAAGAGACCCAGTACTTC; CDR3aa: CASSQDPGQETQYF; j_gene: TRBJ2-5; v_gene: TRBV4-1; abundance: NA; d_gene: NA
CDR3nt: TGTGCCAGTAGTGGGGGATGGCTCCAAGAGACCCAGTACTTC; CDR3aa: CASSGGWLQETQYF; j_gene: TRBJ2-5; v_gene: TRBV19; abundance: NA; d_gene: NA
CDR3nt: TGCGCCAGCAGCTCCAGAAGGGGAGGGGGCGCCCGTCACACTGAAGCTTTCTTT; CDR3aa: CASSSRRGGGARHTEAFF; j_gene: TRBJ1-1; v_gene: TRBV5-1; abundance: medium-sized; d_gene: TRBD1
CDR3nt: TGTGCCAGCAGCTTAGGACTAGCCAGCTCCTACAATGAGCAGTTCTTC; CDR3aa: CASSLGLASSYNEQFF; j_gene: TRBJ2-1; v_gene: TRBV11-2; abundance: NA; d_gene: TRBD2
CDR3nt: TGTGCCAGCAGTGAAACGGGGGCACAAGAGACCCAGTACTTC; CDR3aa: CASSETGAQETQYF; j_gene: TRBJ2-5; v_gene: TRBV25-1; abundance: NA; d_gene: NA
CDR3nt: TGTGCCAGCAGTGAAGTTCCCCAGCATTTT; CDR3aa: CASSEVPQHF; j_gene: TRBJ1-5; v_gene: TRBV6-1; abundance: NA; d_gene: NA
CDR3nt: TGTGCCATCCCACTTCAACACGAGCAGTACTTC; CDR3aa: CAIPLQHEQYF; j_gene: TRBJ2-7; v_gene: TRBV27; abundance: NA; d_gene: NA
CDR3nt: TGCAGCGTTGACGTCCGGGACGGCTACGAGCAGTACTTC; CDR3aa: CSVDVRDGYEQYF; j_gene: TRBJ2-7; v_gene: TRBV29-1; abundance: NA; d_gene: NA
CDR3nt: TGTGCCAGCAGTCTCGGGATAGCGGGGAGTGAGACCCAGTACTTC; CDR3aa: CASSLGIAGSETQYF; j_gene: TRBJ2-5; v_gene: TRBV27; abundance: NA; d_gene: TRBD2
CDR3nt: TGCGCCAGCAGCGAAGGCGCAGTTTCCGGGGAGCTGTTTTTT; CDR3aa: CASSEGAVSGELFF; j_gene: TRBJ2-2; v_gene: TRBV4-1; abundance: NA; d_gene: NA